This T cell receptor beta chain was retrieved from a study of low-dose radiotherapy and immunotherapy resistance in tumors. For the study at large: Intravenous ipilimumab 1 mg/kg every six weeks was given with nivolumab 240 mg every two weeks. Patients took 300 mg oral aspirin daily for four cycles from cycle 1 day 1.

Time point in this sample: before trial treatment. V was pared by 0 bases and J by 5 bases, with 6 bases of the junction left unmatched. CDR1 and CDR2 from the germline V gene are SGHKS and YYEKEE (reference sequence). There are 16 residues in the CDR3. At least ten counts were recorded for this clonotype. It was with a constant-region primer and a V-primer adapter that TCRs were amplified over about 19 PCR cycles. TCRdb called the reads again in MiXCR, with one record for every CDR3 protein. The table lists some 45,000 distinct CDR3 sequences, about 12% of them singletons, with 6.2% in the top ten. The specimen comprised PBMCs, sampled before treatment. The clonotype was recovered from a female donor with ovarian cancer. J is TRBJ2-1 and V is TRBV5-5; 9 positions agree with TRBD2. The CDR3 reads CASSLVRLAGNNEQFF. CDR3 nucleotide sequence: TGTGCCAGCAGCTTGGTTCGCCTAGCGGGAAACAATGAGCAGTTCTTC. The full variable domain, with the rest looked up from reference TRBV5-5 and TRBJ2-1, is DAGVTQSPTHLIKTRGQQVTLRCSPISGHKSVSWYQQVLGQGPQFIFQYYEKEERGRGNFPDRFSARQFPNYSSELNVNALLLGDSALYLCASSLVRLAGNNEQFFGPGTRLTVL.